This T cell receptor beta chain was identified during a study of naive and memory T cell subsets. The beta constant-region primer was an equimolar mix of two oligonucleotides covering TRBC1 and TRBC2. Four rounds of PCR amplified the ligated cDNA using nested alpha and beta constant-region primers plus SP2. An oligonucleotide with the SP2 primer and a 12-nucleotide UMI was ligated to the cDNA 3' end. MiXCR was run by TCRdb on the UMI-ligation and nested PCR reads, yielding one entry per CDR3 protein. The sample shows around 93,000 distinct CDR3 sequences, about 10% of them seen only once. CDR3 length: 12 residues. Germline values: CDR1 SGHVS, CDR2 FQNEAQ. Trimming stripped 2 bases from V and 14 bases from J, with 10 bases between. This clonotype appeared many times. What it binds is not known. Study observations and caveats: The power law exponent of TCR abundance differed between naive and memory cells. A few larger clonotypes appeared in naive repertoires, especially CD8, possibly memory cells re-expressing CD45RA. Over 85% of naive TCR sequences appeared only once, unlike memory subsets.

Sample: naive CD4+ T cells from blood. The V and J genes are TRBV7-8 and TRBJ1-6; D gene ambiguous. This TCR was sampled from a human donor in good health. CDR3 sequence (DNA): TGTGCCAGCAGCTTAAACACTCGGACCCTCCACTTT. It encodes CASSLNTRTLHF.